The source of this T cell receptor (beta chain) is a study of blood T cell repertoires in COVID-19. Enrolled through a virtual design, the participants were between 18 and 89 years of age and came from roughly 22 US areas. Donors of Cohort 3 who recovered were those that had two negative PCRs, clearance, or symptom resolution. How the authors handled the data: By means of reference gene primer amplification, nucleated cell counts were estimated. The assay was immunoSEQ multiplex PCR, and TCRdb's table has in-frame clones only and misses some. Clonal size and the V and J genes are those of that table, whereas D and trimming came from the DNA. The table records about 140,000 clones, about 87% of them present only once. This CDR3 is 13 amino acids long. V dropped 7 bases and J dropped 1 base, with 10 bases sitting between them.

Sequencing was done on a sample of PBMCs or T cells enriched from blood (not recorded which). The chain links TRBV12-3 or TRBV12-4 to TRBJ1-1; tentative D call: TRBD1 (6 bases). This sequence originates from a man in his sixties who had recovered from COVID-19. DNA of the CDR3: TGTGCCAGCACCCGGACAGCGAACACTGAAGCTTTCTTT. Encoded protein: CASTRTANTEAFF.